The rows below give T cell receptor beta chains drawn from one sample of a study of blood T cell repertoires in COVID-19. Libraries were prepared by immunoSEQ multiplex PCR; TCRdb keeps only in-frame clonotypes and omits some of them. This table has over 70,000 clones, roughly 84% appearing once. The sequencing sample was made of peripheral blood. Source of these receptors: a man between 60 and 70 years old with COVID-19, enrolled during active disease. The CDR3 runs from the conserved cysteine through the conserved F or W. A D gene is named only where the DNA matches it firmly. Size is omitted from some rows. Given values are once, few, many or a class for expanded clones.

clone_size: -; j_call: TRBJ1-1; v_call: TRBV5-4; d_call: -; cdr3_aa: CASSGHTGTNTEAFF; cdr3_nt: TGTGCCAGCAGCGGCCATACAGGGACGAACACTGAAGCTTTCTTT
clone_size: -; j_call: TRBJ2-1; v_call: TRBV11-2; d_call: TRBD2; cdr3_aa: CASIAGVNGNEQFF; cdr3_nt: TGTGCCAGCATAGCGGGAGTGAACGGTAATGAGCAGTTCTTC
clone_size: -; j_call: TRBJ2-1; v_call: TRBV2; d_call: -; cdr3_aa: CASISGSSYNEQFF; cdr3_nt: TGTGCCAGCATAAGCGGGTCCTCCTACAATGAGCAGTTCTTC
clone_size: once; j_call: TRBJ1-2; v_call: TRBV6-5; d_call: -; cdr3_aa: CASRLQGGYGYTF; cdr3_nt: TGTGCCAGCCGGCTCCAGGGAGGCTATGGCTACACCTTC
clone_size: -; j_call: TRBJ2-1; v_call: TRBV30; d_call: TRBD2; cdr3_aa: CAWGSGGPIHEQFF; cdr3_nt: TGTGCCTGGGGAAGCGGGGGGCCGATCCATGAGCAGTTCTTC
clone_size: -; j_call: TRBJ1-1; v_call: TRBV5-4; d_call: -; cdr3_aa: CASSPTGLGNTEAFF; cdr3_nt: TGTGCCAGCAGCCCGACAGGACTTGGGAACACTGAAGCTTTCTTT
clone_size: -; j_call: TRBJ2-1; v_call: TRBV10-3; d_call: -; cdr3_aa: CAIEGQGNEQFF; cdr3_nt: TGTGCCATCGAGGGTCAGGGGAATGAGCAGTTCTTC
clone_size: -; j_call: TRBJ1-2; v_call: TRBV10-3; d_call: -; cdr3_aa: CAITQNPTNYGYTF; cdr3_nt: TGTGCCATCACACAGAACCCAACTAACTATGGCTACACCTTC
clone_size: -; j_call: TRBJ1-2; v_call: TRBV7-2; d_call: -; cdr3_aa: CASSPDSHYGYTF; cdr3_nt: TGTGCCAGCAGCCCGGACAGCCACTATGGCTACACCTTC
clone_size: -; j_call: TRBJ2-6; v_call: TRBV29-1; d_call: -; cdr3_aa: CSVEDYGSGANVLTF; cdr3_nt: TGCAGCGTTGAAGATTACGGTTCTGGGGCCAACGTCCTGACTTTC
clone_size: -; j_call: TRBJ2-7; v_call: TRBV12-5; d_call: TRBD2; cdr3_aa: CASGLVPGLAGAENYEQYF; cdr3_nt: TGTGCTAGTGGTTTGGTCCCGGGACTAGCGGGGGCTGAGAACTACGAGCAGTACTTC
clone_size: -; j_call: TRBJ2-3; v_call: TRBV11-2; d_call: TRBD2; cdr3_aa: CASSLLAGGNTDTQYF; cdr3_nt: TGTGCCAGCAGCTTACTAGCGGGGGGGAACACAGATACGCAGTATTTT
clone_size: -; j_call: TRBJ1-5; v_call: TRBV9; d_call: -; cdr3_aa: CASSGAGGNQPQHF; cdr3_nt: TGTGCCAGCAGCGGGGCGGGTGGCAATCAGCCCCAGCATTTT
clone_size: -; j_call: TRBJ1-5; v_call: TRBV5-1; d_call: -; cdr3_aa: CASSLNGDQPQHF; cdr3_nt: TGCGCCAGCAGTTTAAACGGGGATCAGCCCCAGCATTTT
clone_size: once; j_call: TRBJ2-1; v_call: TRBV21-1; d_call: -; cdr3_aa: CASSFDSNNEQFF; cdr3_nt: TGTGCCAGCAGCTTCGACAGCAACAATGAGCAGTTCTTC
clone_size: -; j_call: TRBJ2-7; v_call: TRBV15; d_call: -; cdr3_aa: CATSRDHMAGMTYEQYF; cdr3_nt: TGTGCCACCAGCAGAGATCATATGGCCGGGATGACCTACGAGCAGTACTTC
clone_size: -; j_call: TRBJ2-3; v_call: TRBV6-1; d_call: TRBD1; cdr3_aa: CASSELKSVQGAADTQYF; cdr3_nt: TGTGCCAGCAGTGAATTGAAATCGGTACAGGGGGCTGCAGATACGCAGTATTTT
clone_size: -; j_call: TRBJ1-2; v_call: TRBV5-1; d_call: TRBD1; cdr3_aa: CASSFKGAGGYTF; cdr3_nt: TGCGCCAGCAGCTTCAAGGGGGCGGGTGGCTACACCTTC
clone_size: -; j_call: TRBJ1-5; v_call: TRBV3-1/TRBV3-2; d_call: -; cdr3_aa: CASSQEGGQSQHF; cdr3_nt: TGTGCCAGCAGCCAAGAGGGGGGTCAGTCCCAGCATTTT
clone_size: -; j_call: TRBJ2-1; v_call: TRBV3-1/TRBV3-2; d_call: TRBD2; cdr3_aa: CASSYETSGNDEQFF; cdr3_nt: TGTGCCAGCAGCTATGAGACTAGCGGGAATGATGAGCAGTTCTTC
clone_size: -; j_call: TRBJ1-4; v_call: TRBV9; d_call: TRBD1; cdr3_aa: CASSTPQGGNEKLFF; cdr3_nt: TGTGCCAGCAGCACCCCACAGGGGGGGAATGAAAAACTGTTTTTT
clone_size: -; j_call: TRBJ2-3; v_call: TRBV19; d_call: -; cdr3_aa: CAISGVGTDTQYF; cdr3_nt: TGTGCCATCTCGGGGGTGGGCACAGATACGCAGTATTTT
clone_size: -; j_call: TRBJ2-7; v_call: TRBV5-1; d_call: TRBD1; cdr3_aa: CASSLQIRDRYEQYF; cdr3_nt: TGCGCCAGCAGCCTGCAAATCCGGGACAGGTACGAGCAGTACTTC
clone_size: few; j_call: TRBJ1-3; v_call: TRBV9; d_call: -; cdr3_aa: CASSALQGGDTIYF; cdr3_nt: TGTGCCAGCAGCGCACTCCAGGGAGGGGACACCATATATTTT
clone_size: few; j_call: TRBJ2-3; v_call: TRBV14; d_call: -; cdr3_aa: CASSPQGGYTDTQYF; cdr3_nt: TGTGCCAGCAGCCCTCAGGGGGGTTACACAGATACGCAGTATTTT
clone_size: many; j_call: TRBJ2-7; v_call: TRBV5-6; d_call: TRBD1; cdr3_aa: CASSLYRGRYEQYF; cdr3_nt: TGTGCCAGCAGCTTATACAGGGGGCGATACGAGCAGTACTTC
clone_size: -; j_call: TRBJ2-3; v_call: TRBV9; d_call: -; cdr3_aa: CASKGAGDTQYF; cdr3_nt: TGTGCCAGCAAGGGTGCGGGGGATACGCAGTATTTT
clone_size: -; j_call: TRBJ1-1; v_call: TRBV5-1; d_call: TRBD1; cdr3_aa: CASSAPTGYGTEAFF; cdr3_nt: TGCGCCAGCAGCGCCCCGACAGGGTACGGAACTGAAGCTTTCTTT
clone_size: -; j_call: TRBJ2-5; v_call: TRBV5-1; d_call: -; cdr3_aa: CASSLSGEETQYF; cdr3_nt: TGCGCCAGCAGCTTGTCCGGGGAGGAGACCCAGTACTTC
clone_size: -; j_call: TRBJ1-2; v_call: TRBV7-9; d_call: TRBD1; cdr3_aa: CASSYTQGAGYTF; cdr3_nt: TGTGCCAGCAGCTACACACAGGGGGCTGGCTACACCTTC
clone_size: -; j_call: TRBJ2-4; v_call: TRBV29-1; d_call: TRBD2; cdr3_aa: CSVGLAGGNIQYF; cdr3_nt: TGCAGCGTTGGACTAGCGGGTGGGAACATTCAGTACTTC
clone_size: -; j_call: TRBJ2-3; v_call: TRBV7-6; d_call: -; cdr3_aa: CASSLVLAPTDTQYF; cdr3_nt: TGTGCCAGCAGCTTAGTGTTGGCTCCCACAGATACGCAGTATTTT
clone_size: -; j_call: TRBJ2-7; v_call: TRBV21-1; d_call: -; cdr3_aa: CASSKAPQKGGTYF; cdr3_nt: TGTGCCAGCAGCAAAGCGCCCCAGAAGGGAGGGACGTACTTC